This T cell receptor beta chain was identified in a study of blood T cell repertoires in COVID-19. Overall study context: The origin of the acute and convalescent COVID-19 samples was the United States, Italy and Spain. The analysed material was cDNA or gDNA that came from T cells, B-cell-depleted T cells, or PBMCs.

Authors' methods: The authors estimated nucleated cell counts from reference gene primer amplification. The data were produced by immunoSEQ multiplex PCR, yet TCRdb's version contains in-frame clones alone and is incomplete. V and J calls plus clone size are reproduced from that table; the DNA served to infer D and trimming. The repertoire includes tens of thousands of clones, 87% of them detected once, and about 4% sits in the top ten. Germline V CDR1 and CDR2: SNHLY, FYNNEI. The CDR3 extends over 13 amino acids. Trimming cost V 8 bases and J 5 bases; bases outside gene matches: 4. The source material was peripheral blood. The origin of this receptor is a man aged 60 to 75 with acute or convalescent COVID-19. The chain is built from TRBV2 and TRBJ1-4, with 8 bases identical to TRBD1. This CDR3 is CASRQGSNEKLFF. The CDR3 DNA sequence: TGTGCCAGCCGACAGGGGTCAAATGAAAAACTGTTTTTT. The full variable domain, in which reference TRBV2 and TRBJ1-4 provide the parts outside the CDR3, is EPEVTQTPSHQVTQMGQEVILRCVPISNHLYFYWYRQILGQKVEFLVSFYNNEISEKSEIFDDQFSVERPDGSNFTLKIRSTKLEDSAMYFCASRQGSNEKLFFGSGTQLSVL.